This T cell receptor beta chain is from a study of response to subunit inactivated influenza vaccine. Germline V gene lookup returns CDR1 KGHSH and CDR2 LQKENI. The junction had 7 bases not matched to a gene; V was cut back by 3 bases and J by 2 bases. This CDR3 region has 18 residues. Study observations and caveats: Only a handful of new T cells, the authors suggested, are recruited with each seasonal influenza vaccination.

TCRdb passed the RT-PCR reads through MiXCR, listing each CDR3 protein once. The sample gives hundreds of thousands of distinct CDR3 sequences, approximately 14% of which show up once; less than 7% is in the top ten. To note about this clonotype: Its target is unknown.

The clonotype comes from a man between 50 and 59 years old who received an inactivated influenza vaccine. The sample was PBMCs from blood, taken around 15 days before vaccination. The chain uses TRBV18 and TRBJ1-6, with 10 nucleotides matching TRBD1. CDR3 sequence: CASSPVRQGATYNSPLHF. The DNA of the CDR3 is TGTGCCAGCTCACCCGTCCGACAGGGGGCTACCTATAATTCACCCCTCCACTTT.